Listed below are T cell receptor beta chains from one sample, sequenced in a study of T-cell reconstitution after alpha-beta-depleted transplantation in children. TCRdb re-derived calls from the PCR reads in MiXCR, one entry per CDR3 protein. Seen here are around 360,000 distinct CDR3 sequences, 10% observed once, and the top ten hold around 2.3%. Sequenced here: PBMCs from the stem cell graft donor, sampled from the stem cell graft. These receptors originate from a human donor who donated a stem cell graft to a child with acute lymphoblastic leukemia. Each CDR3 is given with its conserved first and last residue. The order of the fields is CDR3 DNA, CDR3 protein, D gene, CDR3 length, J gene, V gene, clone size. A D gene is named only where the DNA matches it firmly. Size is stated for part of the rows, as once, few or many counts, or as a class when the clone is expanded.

CDR3nt: TGTGCCAGCAGCCGACGGACTAGCGGGACGGGCACAGATACGCAGTATTTT
CDR3aa: CASSRRTSGTGTDTQYF
d_gene: TRBD2
len: 17
j_gene: TRBJ2-3
v_gene: TRBV7-2
abundance: few

CDR3nt: TGTGCCAGCAGCCAGAGCTATGGACGGAATGAGCAGTTCTTC
CDR3aa: CASSQSYGRNEQFF
d_gene: .
len: 14
j_gene: TRBJ2-1
v_gene: TRBV7-3
abundance: .

CDR3nt: TGTGCCAGCAGTTTCCGGGACATACCACTCGACGAGCAGTACTTC
CDR3aa: CASSFRDIPLDEQYF
d_gene: .
len: 15
j_gene: TRBJ2-7
v_gene: TRBV28
abundance: many

CDR3nt: TGTGCCAGCAGTCCGACAGGGGCCTTGTCTTTTGGGGAGCTGTTTTTT
CDR3aa: CASSPTGALSFGELFF
d_gene: TRBD1
len: 16
j_gene: TRBJ2-2
v_gene: TRBV12-3/TRBV12-4
abundance: once

CDR3nt: TGCAGTGCTAATTTTGGGCGGAATAACTATGGCTACACCTTC
CDR3aa: CSANFGRNNYGYTF
d_gene: .
len: 14
j_gene: TRBJ1-2
v_gene: TRBV20-1
abundance: .

CDR3nt: TGTGCCACGGCTGGGGTGGTCCGGGAGGGTTGGGAGACCCAGTACTTC
CDR3aa: CATAGVVREGWETQYF
d_gene: TRBD2
len: 16
j_gene: TRBJ2-5
v_gene: TRBV15
abundance: .

CDR3nt: TGCAGTGCTAGTCTGGGACTAGCGGGAGGGGCAGATACGCAGTATTTT
CDR3aa: CSASLGLAGGADTQYF
d_gene: TRBD2
len: 16
j_gene: TRBJ2-3
v_gene: TRBV20-1
abundance: .

CDR3nt: TGTGCCAGCAGCCCGGGGGGGTGGGAGCAGTACTTC
CDR3aa: CASSPGGWEQYF
d_gene: TRBD2
len: 12
j_gene: TRBJ2-7
v_gene: TRBV5-4
abundance: few

CDR3nt: TGCAGCGTTGTCGGCAGGGGGCTCTATGGCTACACCTTC
CDR3aa: CSVVGRGLYGYTF
d_gene: TRBD1
len: 13
j_gene: TRBJ1-2
v_gene: TRBV29-1
abundance: few

CDR3nt: TGTGCCAGCAGTGATCAACACCAGAACACTGAAGCTTTCTTT
CDR3aa: CASSDQHQNTEAFF
d_gene: .
len: 14
j_gene: TRBJ1-1
v_gene: TRBV6-1
abundance: few

CDR3nt: TGTGCCAGCAGTATTAAACCGGGACGGCCTTCGTACTTC
CDR3aa: CASSIKPGRPSYF
d_gene: .
len: 13
j_gene: TRBJ2-5
v_gene: TRBV2
abundance: .

CDR3nt: TGTGCCAGCAGCTTCCGCCAACCAGGGGGCACTGAAGCTTTCTTT
CDR3aa: CASSFRQPGGTEAFF
d_gene: TRBD1
len: 15
j_gene: TRBJ1-1
v_gene: TRBV7-9
abundance: few

CDR3nt: TGTGCCAGCAGTTTATCGAGACAAAATCAGCCCCAGCATTTT
CDR3aa: CASSLSRQNQPQHF
d_gene: .
len: 14
j_gene: TRBJ1-5
v_gene: TRBV27
abundance: .

CDR3nt: TGTGCCAGCAGCCGTCTTACCCACGAGCAGTACTTC
CDR3aa: CASSRLTHEQYF
d_gene: .
len: 12
j_gene: TRBJ2-7
v_gene: TRBV7-2
abundance: few

CDR3nt: TGTGCCAGCAGCTTCCCCCTCGGAGGCAAAAACATTCAGTACTTC
CDR3aa: CASSFPLGGKNIQYF
d_gene: .
len: 15
j_gene: TRBJ2-4
v_gene: TRBV12-3/TRBV12-4
abundance: .

CDR3nt: TGTGCCAGCAGCTTAGAAGCGGGAGCTTACAATGAGCAGTTCTTC
CDR3aa: CASSLEAGAYNEQFF
d_gene: TRBD2
len: 15
j_gene: TRBJ2-1
v_gene: TRBV11-3
abundance: .

CDR3nt: TGTGCCAGCAGCATGAGCGGGGGGACCTACAATGAGCAGTTCTTC
CDR3aa: CASSMSGGTYNEQFF
d_gene: TRBD2
len: 15
j_gene: TRBJ2-1
v_gene: TRBV4-2
abundance: .